Given below is one T cell receptor beta chain in context. This entry belongs to a study of technical replicates of blood from several donors. This table comes from immunoSEQ multiplex PCR, and its TCRdb copy is limited to in-frame clones, with some not included. The data show fewer than 85,000 clones, with more than 90% seen just once and 0.41% held by the top ten. The material sequenced was T cells isolated from PBMCs. The TCR originated in a human donor in good health.

For the CDR3, the DNA is TGTGCCAGCAGCCTTAACAGGGGACCGGTGAACACTGAAGCTTTCTTT. Its protein is CASSLNRGPVNTEAFF. This chain connects TRBV11-1 to TRBJ1-1, with TRBD1 identical over 7 bases. Trimming cost V 5 bases and J 0 bases; bases outside gene matches: 9. Germline lookup yields CDR1 SGHAT and CDR2 FQDESV (reference sequence). CDR3 length: 16 amino acids.